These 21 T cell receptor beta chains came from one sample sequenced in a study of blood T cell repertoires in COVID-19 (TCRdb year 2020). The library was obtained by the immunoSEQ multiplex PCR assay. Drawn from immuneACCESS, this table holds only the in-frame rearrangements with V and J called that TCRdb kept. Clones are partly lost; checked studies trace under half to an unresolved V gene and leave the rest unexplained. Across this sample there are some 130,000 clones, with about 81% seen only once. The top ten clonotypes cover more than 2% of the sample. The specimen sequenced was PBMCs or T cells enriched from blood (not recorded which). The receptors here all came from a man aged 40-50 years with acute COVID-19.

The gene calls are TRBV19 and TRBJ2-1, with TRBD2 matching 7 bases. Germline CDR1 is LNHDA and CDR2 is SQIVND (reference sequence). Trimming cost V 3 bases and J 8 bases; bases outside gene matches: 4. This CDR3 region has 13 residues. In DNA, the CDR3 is TGTGCCAGTAGTATGGTGGGGAGGGATGAGCAGTTCTTC. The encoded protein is CASSMVGRDEQFF.

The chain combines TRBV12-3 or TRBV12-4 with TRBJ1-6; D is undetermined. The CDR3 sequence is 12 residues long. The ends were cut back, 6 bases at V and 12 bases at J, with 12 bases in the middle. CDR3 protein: CASSLQSGPLHF. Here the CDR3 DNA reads TGTGCCAGCAGCCTGCAATCAGGACCCCTCCACTTT.

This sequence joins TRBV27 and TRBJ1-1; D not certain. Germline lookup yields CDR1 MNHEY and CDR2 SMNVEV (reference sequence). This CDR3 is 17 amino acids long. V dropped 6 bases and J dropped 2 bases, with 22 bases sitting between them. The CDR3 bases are TGTGCCAGCAGCTTGCGAGGGAGTGGGAAGAAAAACACTGAAGCTTTCTTT. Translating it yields CASSLRGSGKKNTEAFF.

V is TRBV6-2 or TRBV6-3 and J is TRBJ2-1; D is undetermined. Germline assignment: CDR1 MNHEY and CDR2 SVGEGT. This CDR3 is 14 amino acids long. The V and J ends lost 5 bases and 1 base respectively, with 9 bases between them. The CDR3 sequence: CASSDTNSYNEQFF. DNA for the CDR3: TGTGCCAGCAGTGACACGAATTCCTACAATGAGCAGTTCTTC.

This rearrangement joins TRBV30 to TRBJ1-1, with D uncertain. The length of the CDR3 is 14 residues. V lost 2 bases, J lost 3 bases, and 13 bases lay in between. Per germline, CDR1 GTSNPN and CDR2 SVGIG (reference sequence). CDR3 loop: CAWSRREIDTEAFF. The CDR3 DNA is TGTGCCTGGAGTAGAAGGGAGATTGACACTGAAGCTTTCTTT. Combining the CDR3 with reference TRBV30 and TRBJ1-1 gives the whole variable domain SQTIHQWPATLVQPVGSPLSLECTVEGTSNPNLYWYRQAAGRGLQLLFYSVGIGQISSEVPQNLSASRPQDRQFILSSKKLLLSDSGFYLCAWSRREIDTEAFFGQGTRLTVV.

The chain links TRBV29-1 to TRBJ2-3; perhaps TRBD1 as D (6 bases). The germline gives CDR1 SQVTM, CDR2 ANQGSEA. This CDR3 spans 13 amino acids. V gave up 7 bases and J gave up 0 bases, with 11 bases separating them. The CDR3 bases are TGCAGCGCAAACCAGGGGAGCACAGATACGCAGTATTTT. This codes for CSANQGSTDTQYF.

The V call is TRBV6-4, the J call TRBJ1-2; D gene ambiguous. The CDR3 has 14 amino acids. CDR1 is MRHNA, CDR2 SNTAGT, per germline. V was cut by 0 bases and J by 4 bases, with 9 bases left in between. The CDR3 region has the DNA TGTGCCAGCAGTGACTCGGCGGGCGCCTATGGCTACACCTTC. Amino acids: CASSDSAGAYGYTF.

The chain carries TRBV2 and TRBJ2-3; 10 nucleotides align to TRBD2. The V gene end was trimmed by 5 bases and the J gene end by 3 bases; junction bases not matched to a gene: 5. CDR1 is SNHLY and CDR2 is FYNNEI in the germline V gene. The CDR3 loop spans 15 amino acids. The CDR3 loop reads CASSLAGVGTDTQYF. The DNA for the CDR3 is TGTGCCAGCAGTCTAGCGGGAGTGGGTACAGATACGCAGTATTTT.

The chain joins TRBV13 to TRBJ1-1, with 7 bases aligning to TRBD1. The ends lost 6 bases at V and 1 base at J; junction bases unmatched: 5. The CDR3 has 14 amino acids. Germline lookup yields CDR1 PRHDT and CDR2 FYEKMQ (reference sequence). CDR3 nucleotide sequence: TGTGCCAGCAGTTTGGGACAGCCGAACACTGAAGCTTTCTTT. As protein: CASSLGQPNTEAFF.

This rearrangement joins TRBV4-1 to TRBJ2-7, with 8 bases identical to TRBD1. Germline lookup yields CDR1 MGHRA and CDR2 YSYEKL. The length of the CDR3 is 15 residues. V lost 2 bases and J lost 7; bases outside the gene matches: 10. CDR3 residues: CASSQYGQGGVEQYF. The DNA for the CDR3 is TGCGCCAGCAGCCAATACGGACAGGGCGGTGTAGAGCAGTACTTC.

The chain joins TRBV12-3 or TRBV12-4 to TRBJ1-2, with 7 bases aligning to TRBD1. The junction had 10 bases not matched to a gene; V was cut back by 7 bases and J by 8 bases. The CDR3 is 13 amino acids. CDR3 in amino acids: CASNLLGGEGYTF. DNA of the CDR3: TGTGCCAGCAACCTTCTAGGGGGCGAAGGCTACACCTTC.

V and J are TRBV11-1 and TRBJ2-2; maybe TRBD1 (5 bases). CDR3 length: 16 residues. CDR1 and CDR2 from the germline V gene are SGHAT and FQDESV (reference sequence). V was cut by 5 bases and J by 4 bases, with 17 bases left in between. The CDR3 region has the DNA TGTGCCAGCAGCCCCCCAGGGTATCGAGGCACCGGGGAGCTGTTTTTT. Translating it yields CASSPPGYRGTGELFF.

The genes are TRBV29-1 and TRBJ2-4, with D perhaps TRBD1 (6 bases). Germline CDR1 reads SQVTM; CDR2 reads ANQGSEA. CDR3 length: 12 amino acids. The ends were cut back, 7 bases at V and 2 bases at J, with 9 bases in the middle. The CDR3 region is CSAQGPKNIQYF. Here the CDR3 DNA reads TGCAGCGCACAGGGTCCCAAAAACATTCAGTACTTC.

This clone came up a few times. CDR3 in DNA: TGTGCCAGCAGAACAGAGTACTCTGGAAACACCATATATTTT. It is translated as CASRTEYSGNTIYF. The chain carries TRBV28 and TRBJ1-3; D gene uncertain. This CDR3 spans 14 amino acids. With 6 bases removed from V and 0 bases from J, the gap between germline ends came to 9 bases. Germline loops: CDR1 MDHEN, CDR2 SYDVKM.

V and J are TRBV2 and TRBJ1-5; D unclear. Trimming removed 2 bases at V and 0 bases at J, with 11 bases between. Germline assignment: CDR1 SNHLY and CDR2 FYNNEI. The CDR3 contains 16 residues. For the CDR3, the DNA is TGTGCCAGCAGTGAAACCGGACTGCTTAGCAATCAGCCCCAGCATTTT. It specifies CASSETGLLSNQPQHF.

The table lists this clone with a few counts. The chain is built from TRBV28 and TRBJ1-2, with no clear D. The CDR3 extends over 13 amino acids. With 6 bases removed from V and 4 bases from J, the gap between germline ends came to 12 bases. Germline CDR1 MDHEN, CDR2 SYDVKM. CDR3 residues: CASSPERVYGYTF. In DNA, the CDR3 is TGTGCCAGCAGCCCAGAACGGGTCTATGGCTACACCTTC.

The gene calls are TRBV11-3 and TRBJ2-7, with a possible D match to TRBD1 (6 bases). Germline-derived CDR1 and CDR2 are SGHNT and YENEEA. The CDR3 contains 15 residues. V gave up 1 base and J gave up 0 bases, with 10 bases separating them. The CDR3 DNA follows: TGTGCCAGCAGCTTAGGGGGGCCTAGCTCCTACGAGCAGTACTTC. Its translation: CASSLGGPSSYEQYF.

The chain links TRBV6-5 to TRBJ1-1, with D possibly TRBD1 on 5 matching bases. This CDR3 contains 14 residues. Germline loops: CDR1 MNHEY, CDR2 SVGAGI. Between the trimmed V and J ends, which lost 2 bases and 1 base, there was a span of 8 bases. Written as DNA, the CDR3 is TGTGCCAGCAGTTACGTCGGACAGAACACTGAAGCTTTCTTT. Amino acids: CASSYVGQNTEAFF.

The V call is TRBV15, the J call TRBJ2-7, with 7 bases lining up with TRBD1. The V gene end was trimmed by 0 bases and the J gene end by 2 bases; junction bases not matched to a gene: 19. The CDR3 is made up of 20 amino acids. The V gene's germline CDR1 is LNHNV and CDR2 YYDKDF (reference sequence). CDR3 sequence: CATSRDQSRTGTFYPYEQYF. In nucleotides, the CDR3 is TGTGCCACCAGCAGAGATCAAAGTAGGACAGGAACCTTTTACCCCTACGAGCAGTACTTC.

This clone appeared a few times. The CDR3 reads CASSIQGITEAFF. Here the CDR3 DNA reads TGTGCCAGCAGTATACAGGGGATCACTGAAGCTTTCTTT. V usage is TRBV12-3 or TRBV12-4 and J usage is TRBJ1-1, with 7 bases fitting TRBD1. The CDR3 is made up of 13 amino acids. V lost 5 bases, J lost 4 bases, and 4 bases stayed unmatched.

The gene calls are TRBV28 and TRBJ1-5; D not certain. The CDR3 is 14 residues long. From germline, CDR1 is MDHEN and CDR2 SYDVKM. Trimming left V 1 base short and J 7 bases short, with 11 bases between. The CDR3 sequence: CASSLSAAGQPQHF. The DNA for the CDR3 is TGTGCCAGCAGTTTATCGGCCGCAGGACAGCCCCAGCATTTT.